Following are 2 T cell receptor beta chains from one sample sequenced in a study of T-cell memory formation after mild COVID-19. TCRdb re-derived calls from the 5' RACE reads in MiXCR, one entry per CDR3 protein. The sample gives roughly 280,000 distinct CDR3 sequences, approximately 7.6% of which show up once; roughly 23% is in the top ten. The sequenced material came from PBMCs or a T cell subset sorted from them (not recorded which). All receptors derive from a man aged 18 to 30 who had mild COVID-19 (a few samples of this study predate the infection). Cell type and time point are not known.

There are a few counts of this clonotype. This sequence joins TRBV12-5 and TRBJ2-7; TRBD1 matches 9 bases. Germline lookup yields CDR1 LGHNT and CDR2 FRNRAP. The CDR3 is 14 residues long. Trimming took 7 bases from V and 4 from J; bases not matched to a gene: 8. For the CDR3, the DNA is TGTGCTAGTGTTCGGGGACAGGGACTTTACGAGCAGTACTTC. It is translated as CASVRGQGLYEQYF.

At least ten counts were recorded for this clonotype. The CDR3 DNA follows: TGTGCCAGCAGCTTAGCTTCGTTAGCAGGGGGCGCGGGTCAGCCCCAGCATTTT. Encoded protein: CASSLASLAGGAGQPQHF. This rearrangement joins TRBV7-8 to TRBJ1-5; 8 nucleotides line up with TRBD1. Germline loops: CDR1 SGHVS, CDR2 FQNEAQ. After removal of 0 bases from V and 6 bases from J, the junction contained 13 bases not matched to a gene. The CDR3 extends over 18 amino acids.